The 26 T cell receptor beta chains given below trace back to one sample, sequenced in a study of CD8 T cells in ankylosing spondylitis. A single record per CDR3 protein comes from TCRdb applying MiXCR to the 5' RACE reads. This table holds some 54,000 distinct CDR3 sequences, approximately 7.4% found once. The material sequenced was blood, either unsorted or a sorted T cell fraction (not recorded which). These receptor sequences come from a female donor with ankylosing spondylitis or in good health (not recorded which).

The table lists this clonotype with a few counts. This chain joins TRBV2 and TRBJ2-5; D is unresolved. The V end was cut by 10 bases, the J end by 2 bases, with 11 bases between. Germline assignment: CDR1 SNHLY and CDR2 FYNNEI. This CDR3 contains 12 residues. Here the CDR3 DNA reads TGTGCCACCGGCGCCAGTCAAGAGACCCAGTACTTC. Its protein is CATGASQETQYF.

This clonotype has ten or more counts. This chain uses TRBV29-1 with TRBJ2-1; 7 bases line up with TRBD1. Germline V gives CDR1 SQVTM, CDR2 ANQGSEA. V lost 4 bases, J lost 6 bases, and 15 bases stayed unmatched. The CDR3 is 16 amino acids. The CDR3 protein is CSVGGGTVTSLNEQFF. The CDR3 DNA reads TGCAGCGTTGGGGGTGGGACAGTGACAAGTCTCAATGAGCAGTTCTTC.

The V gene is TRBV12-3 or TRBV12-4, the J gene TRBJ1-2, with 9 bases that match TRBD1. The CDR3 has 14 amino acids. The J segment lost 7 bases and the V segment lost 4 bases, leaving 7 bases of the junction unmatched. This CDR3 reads CASSSPGQGSGYTF. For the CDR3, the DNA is TGTGCCAGCAGTTCCCCGGGACAGGGTAGTGGCTACACCTTC.

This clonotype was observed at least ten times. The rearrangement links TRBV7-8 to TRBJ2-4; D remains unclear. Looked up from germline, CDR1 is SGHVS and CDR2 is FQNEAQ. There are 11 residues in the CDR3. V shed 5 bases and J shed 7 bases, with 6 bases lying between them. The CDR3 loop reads CASSAGNIQYF. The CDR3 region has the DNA TGTGCCAGCAGCGCCGGGAACATTCAGTACTTC.

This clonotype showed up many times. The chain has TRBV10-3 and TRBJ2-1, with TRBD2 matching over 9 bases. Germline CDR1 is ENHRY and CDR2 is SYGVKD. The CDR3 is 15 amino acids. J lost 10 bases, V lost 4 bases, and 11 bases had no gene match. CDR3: CAISGGGGDSREQFF. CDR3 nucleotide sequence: TGTGCCATCAGTGGAGGCGGGGGGGATTCACGAGAGCAGTTCTTC.

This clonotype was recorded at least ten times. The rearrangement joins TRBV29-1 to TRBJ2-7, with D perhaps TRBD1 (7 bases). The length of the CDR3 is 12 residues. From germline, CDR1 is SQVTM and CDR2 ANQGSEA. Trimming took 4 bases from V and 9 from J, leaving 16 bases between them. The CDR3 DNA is TGCAGCGTTGGACAGGGAGGATTTGGGCAGTACTTC. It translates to CSVGQGGFGQYF.

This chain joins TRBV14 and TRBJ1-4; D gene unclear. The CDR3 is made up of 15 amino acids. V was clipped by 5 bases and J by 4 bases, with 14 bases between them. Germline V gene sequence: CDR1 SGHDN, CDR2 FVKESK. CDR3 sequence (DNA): TGTGCCAGCAGCACTCGAGTTACCCGTAATGAAAAACTGTTTTTT. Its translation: CASSTRVTRNEKLFF.

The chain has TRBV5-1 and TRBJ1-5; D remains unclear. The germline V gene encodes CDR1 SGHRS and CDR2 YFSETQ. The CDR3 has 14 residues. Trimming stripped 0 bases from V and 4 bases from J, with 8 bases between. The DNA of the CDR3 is TGCGCCAGCAGCTTGGGGGAGTCGAATCAGCCCCAGCATTTT. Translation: CASSLGESNQPQHF.

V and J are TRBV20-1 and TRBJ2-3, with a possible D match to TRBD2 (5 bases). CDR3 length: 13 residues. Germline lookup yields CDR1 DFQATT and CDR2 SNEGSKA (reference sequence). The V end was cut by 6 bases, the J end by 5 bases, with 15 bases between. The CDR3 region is CSAPGFGLDTQYF. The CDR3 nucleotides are TGCAGTGCCCCGGGGTTCGGTCTAGATACGCAGTATTTT.

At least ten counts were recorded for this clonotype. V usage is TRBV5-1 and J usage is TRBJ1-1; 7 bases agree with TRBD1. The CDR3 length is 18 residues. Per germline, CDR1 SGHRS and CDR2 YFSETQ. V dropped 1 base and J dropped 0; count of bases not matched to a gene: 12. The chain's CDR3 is CASSLIPTGTGMNTEAFF. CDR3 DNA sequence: TGCGCCAGCAGCTTGATACCGACAGGGACGGGAATGAACACTGAAGCTTTCTTT.

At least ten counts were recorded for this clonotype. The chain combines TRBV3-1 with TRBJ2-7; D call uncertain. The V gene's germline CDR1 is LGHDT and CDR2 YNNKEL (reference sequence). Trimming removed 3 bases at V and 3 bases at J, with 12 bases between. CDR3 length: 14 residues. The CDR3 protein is CASSHLASRYEQYF. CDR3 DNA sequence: TGTGCCAGCAGCCATCTGGCATCCCGCTACGAGCAGTACTTC.

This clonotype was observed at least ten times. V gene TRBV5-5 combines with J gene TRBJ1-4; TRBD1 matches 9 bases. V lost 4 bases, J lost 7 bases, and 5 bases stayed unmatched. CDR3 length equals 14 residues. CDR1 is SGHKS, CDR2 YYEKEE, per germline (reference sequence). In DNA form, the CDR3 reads TGTGCCAGCAGCCGGGACAGGGCCAGTGAAAAACTGTTTTTT. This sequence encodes CASSRDRASEKLFF. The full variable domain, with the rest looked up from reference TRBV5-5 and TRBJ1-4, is DAGVTQSPTHLIKTRGQQVTLRCSPISGHKSVSWYQQVLGQGPQFIFQYYEKEERGRGNFPDRFSARQFPNYSSELNVNALLLGDSALYLCASSRDRASEKLFFGSGTQLSVL.

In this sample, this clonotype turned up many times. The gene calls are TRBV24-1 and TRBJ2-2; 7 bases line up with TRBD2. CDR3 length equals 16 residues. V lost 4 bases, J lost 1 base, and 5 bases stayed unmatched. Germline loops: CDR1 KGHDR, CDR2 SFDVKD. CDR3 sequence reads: CATSESSGGNTGELFF. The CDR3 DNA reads TGTGCCACCAGTGAGTCTAGCGGAGGGAACACCGGGGAGCTGTTTTTT.

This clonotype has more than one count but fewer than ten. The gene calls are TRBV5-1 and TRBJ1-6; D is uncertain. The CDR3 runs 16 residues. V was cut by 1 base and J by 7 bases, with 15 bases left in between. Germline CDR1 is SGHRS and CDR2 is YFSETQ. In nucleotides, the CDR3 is TGCGCCAGCAGCTTGTACAGCACCCTAGGAAATTCACCCCTCCACTTT. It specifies CASSLYSTLGNSPLHF.

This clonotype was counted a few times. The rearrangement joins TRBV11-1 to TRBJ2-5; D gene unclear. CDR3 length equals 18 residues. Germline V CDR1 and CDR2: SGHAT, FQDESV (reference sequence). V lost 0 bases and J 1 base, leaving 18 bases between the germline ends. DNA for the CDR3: TGTGCCAGCAGCTTAGCCTTAACGTGGGTCCTGGGCCAAGAGACCCAGTACTTC. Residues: CASSLALTWVLGQETQYF.

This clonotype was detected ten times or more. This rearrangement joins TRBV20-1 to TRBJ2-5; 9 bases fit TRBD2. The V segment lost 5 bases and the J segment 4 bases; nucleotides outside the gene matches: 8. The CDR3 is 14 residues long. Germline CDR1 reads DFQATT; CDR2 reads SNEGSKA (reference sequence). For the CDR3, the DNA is TGCAGTGCTCCCGGCGGGGGGGCAGGAGAGACCCAGTACTTC. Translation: CSAPGGGAGETQYF.

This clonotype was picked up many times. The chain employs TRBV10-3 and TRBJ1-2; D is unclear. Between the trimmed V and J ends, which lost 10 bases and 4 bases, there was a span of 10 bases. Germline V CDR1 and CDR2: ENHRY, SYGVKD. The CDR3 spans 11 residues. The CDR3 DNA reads TGTGCCACACAAAGCATCTATGGCTACACCTTC. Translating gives CATQSIYGYTF.

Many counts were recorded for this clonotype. For the CDR3, the DNA is TGTGCCAGCAGCCCTAGAAGCACAGGGGGGCAAAGTGAGCAGTTCTTC. Protein sequence: CASSPRSTGGQSEQFF. The chain uses TRBV7-8 and TRBJ2-1; 8 bases line up with TRBD1. With V trimmed by 5 bases and J by 9 bases, 15 bases remained unmatched. CDR3 size: 16 residues. The V gene's germline CDR1 is SGHVS and CDR2 FQNEAQ.

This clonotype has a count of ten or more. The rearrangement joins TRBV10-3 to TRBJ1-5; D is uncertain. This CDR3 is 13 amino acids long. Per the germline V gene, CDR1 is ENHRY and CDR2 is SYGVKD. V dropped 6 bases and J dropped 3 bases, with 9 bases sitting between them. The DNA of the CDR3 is TGTGCCATCAGATACAGCACCAATCAGCCCCAGCATTTT. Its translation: CAIRYSTNQPQHF.

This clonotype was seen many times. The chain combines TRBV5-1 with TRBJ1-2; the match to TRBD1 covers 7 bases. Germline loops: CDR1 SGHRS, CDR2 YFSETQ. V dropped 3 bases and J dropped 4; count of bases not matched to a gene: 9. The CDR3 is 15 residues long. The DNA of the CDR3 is TGCGCCAGCAGCTCCGGGACAGACCCCTCCTATGGCTACACCTTC. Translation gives CASSSGTDPSYGYTF.

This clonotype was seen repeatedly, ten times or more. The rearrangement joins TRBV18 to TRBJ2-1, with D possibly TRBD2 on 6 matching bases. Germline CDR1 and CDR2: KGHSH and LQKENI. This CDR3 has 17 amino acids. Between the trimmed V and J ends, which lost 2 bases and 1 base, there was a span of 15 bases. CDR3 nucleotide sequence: TGTGCCAGCTCACCAGGGACGGGAGTCGGATCCTACAATGAGCAGTTCTTC. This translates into CASSPGTGVGSYNEQFF. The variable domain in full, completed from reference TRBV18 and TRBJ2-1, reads NAGVMQNPRHLVRRRGQEARLRCSPMKGHSHVYWYRQLPEEGLKFMVYLQKENIIDESGMPKERFSAEFPKEGPSILRIQQVVRGDSAAYFCASSPGTGVGSYNEQFFGPGTRLTVL.

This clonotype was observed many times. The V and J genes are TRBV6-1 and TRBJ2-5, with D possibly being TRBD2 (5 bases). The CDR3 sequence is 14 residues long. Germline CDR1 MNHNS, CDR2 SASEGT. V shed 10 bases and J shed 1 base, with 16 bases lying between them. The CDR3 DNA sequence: TGTGCCACCCAATCAAAGGACTTCCAAGAGACCCAGTACTTC. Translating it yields CATQSKDFQETQYF.

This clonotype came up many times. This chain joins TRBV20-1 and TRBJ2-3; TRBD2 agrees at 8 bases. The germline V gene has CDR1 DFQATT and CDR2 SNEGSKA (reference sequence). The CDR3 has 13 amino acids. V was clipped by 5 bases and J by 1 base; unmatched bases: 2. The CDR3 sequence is CSAVSGGTDTQYF. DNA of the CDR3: TGCAGTGCTGTTAGCGGGGGCACAGATACGCAGTATTTT.

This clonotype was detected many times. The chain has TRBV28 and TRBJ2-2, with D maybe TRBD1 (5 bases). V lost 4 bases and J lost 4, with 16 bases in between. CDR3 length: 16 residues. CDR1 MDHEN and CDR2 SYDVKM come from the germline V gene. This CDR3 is CASSSWTLPRTGELFF. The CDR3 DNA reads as TGTGCCAGCAGTTCCTGGACACTGCCGCGCACCGGGGAGCTGTTTTTT.

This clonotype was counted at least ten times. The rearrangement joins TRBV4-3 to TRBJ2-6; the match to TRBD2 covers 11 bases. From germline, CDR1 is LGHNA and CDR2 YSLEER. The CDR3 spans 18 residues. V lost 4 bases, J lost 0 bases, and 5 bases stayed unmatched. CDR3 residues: CASSLGTSGYSGANVLTF. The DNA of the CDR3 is TGCGCCAGCAGCCTCGGGACTAGCGGTTACTCTGGGGCCAACGTCCTGACTTTC.

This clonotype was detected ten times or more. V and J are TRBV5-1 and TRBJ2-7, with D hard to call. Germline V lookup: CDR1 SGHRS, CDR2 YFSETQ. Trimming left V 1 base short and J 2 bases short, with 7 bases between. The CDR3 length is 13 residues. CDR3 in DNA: TGCGCCAGCAGCTTGCAGGAAGCCTACGAGCAGTACTTC. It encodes CASSLQEAYEQYF. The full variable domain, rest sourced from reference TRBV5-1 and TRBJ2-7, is KAGVTQTPRYLIKTRGQQVTLSCSPISGHRSVSWYQQTPGQGLQFLFEYFSETQRNKGNFPGRFSGRQFSNSRSEMNVSTLELGDSALYLCASSLQEAYEQYFGPGTRLTVT.